This T cell receptor beta chain was sequenced in a study of glioma-infiltrating T cells. Study-wide results and limits: Non-neoplastic patients had below-expected tissue-blood divergence, while all gliomas exceeded expectation. CDR3 overlap between tissue and blood was very small.

The length of the CDR3 is 14 residues. The V segment lost 1 base and the J segment 9 bases; nucleotides outside the gene matches: 5. Germline assignment: CDR1 SGHVS and CDR2 FNYEAQ. The iRepertoire nested amplicon-rescue multiplex PCR amplified TCR alpha and beta CDR3s from RNA. Tissue mRNA or PBMC total RNA, roughly 90-400 ng, went into one-step reverse transcription and amplification. One entry per CDR3 protein results from TCRdb running MiXCR on the multiplex PCR reads. The table shows 150,000 to 200,000 distinct CDR3 sequences, with about 40% occurring only once. This clonotype showed up many times. Antigen: not known.

Sequencing was done on a sample of glioma tissue, nonneoplastic brain tissue, or PBMCs (not recorded which). The receptor was isolated from a human donor with low-grade glioma or glioblastoma, undergoing nonglioma brain surgery, or in good health (not recorded which). This chain uses TRBV7-6 with TRBJ2-1; 8 bases are shared with TRBD2. The CDR3 here is CASSLESAGGEQFF. CDR3 nucleotides: TGTGCCAGCAGCTTAGAGTCTGCGGGGGGTGAGCAGTTCTTC.